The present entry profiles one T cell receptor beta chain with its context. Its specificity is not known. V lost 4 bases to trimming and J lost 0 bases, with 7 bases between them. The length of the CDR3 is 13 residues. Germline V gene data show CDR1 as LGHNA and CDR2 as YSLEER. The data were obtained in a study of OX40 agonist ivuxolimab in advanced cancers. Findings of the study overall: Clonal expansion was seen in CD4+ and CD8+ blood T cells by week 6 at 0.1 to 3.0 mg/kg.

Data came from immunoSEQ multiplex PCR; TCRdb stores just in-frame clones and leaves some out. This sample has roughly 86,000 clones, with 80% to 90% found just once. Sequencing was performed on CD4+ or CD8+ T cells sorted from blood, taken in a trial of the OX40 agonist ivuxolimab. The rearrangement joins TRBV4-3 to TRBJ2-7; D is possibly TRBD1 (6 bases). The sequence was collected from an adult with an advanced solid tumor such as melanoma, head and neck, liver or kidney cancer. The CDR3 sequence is CASSRTVSYEQYF. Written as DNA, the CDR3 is TGCGCCAGCAGCCGGACAGTCTCCTACGAGCAGTACTTC.